Each of the 28 T cell receptor beta chains below was sequenced from the same sample in a study of T cells in Graves' hyperthyroidism and ophthalmopathy. The CDR3 regions of TCR beta were amplified from RNA transcripts. RT-PCR in the first round (using the HTBI primer set) targeted the TCR CDR3. Using its own MiXCR run on the multiplex PCR reads, TCRdb lists one record per CDR3 protein. Among 450,000 to 650,000 distinct CDR3 sequences listed, 12% to 15% were seen once. Sequencing was done on a sample of blood. Receptors originate from a woman aged 18-29 years with Graves' ophthalmopathy.

This clonotype was detected ten times or more. The chain carries TRBV28 and TRBJ2-7; 10 bases match TRBD1. Germline loops: CDR1 MDHEN, CDR2 SYDVKM. The CDR3 loop spans 13 amino acids. The V gene end was trimmed by 6 bases and the J gene end by 3 bases; junction bases not matched to a gene: 2. The CDR3 sequence: CASRWTGGYEQYF. As DNA, the CDR3 is TGTGCCAGCAGGTGGACAGGGGGCTACGAGCAGTACTTC.

Ten or more counts support this clonotype. The rearrangement uses TRBV7-9 and TRBJ2-2, with D possibly matching TRBD2 (5 bases). Germline assignment: CDR1 SEHNR and CDR2 FQNEAQ (reference sequence). CDR3 length: 17 amino acids. Trimming pared 2 bases from V and 5 bases from J, leaving 18 bases between. The CDR3 DNA follows: TGTGCCAGCAGCTTAACCGGACTGGCCGAAGAGACCGGGGAGCTGTTTTTT. This encodes CASSLTGLAEETGELFF.

At least ten counts were recorded for this clonotype. V usage is TRBV12-5 and J usage is TRBJ1-1; maybe TRBD1 (5 bases). The CDR3 loop spans 14 amino acids. Germline V lookup: CDR1 LGHNT, CDR2 FRNRAP. Trimming pared 1 base from V and 4 bases from J, leaving 10 bases between. The CDR3 here is CASGLGGAGTEAFF. Here the CDR3 DNA reads TGTGCTAGTGGTTTGGGAGGGGCGGGCACTGAAGCTTTCTTT. The whole variable domain, remainder taken from reference TRBV12-5 and TRBJ1-1, is DARVTQTPRHKVTEMGQEVTMRCQPILGHNTVFWYRQTMMQGLELLAYFRNRAPLDDSGMPKDRFSAEMPDATLATLKIQPSEPRDSAVYFCASGLGGAGTEAFFGQGTRLTVV.

For this clonotype: It may be a read error: a sequence one base away is much more abundant. This sequence joins TRBV28 and TRBJ1-1; TRBD1 might be the D (6 bases). CDR1 and CDR2 (germline): MDHEN, SYDVKM. The CDR3 extends over 13 amino acids. With 6 bases removed from V and 6 bases from J, the gap between germline ends came to 14 bases. The CDR3: CASRYPGQPEAFF. CDR3 bases: TGTGCCAGCAGATATCCCGGACAGCCTGAAGCTTTCTTT.

This clonotype was seen more than once but under ten times. For the CDR3, the DNA is TGCGCCAGCAGCCGGGGGAAAGGAATCACCGGGGAGCTGTTTTTT. Translating gives CASSRGKGITGELFF. The chain employs TRBV4-1 and TRBJ2-2; D may correspond to TRBD1 or TRBD2 (5 bases each). The V end was cut by 4 bases, the J end by 4 bases, with 13 bases between. The CDR3 sequence is 15 residues long. Germline CDR1 and CDR2: MGHRA and YSYEKL.

V and J are TRBV11-2 and TRBJ2-3; possible D gene TRBD2, 6 bases. Germline V gene sequence: CDR1 SGHAT, CDR2 FQNNGV. V lost 6 bases, J lost 6 bases, and 19 bases lay in between. This CDR3 is built from 15 residues. Here the CDR3 DNA reads TGTGCCAGCAGTGAACGCGGGACTTTGGGCGATACGCAGTATTTT. Its protein is CASSERGTLGDTQYF.

The V and J genes are TRBV12-3 or TRBV12-4 and TRBJ2-7; TRBD2 might be the D (6 bases). Trimming took off 2 bases at V and 3 bases at J, with 17 bases between the two ends. The CDR3 length is 16 residues. CDR3 amino acids: CASSLKRTTRDYEQYF. The CDR3 nucleotides read TGTGCCAGCAGTTTAAAAAGAACGACTAGAGACTACGAGCAGTACTTC.

In this sample, this clonotype turned up many times. This rearrangement joins TRBV3-1 to TRBJ2-7, with TRBD1 matching 7 bases. J lost 2 bases, V lost 4 bases, and 11 bases had no gene match. Germline V gene lookup returns CDR1 LGHDT and CDR2 YNNKEL (reference sequence). The CDR3 has 16 amino acids. CDR3 coding DNA: TGTGCCAGCAGCCCCCTTGGCCAGGGGGTACCCTACGAGCAGTACTTC. Amino acids: CASSPLGQGVPYEQYF.

This clonotype has a count of ten or more. V and J are TRBV11-2 and TRBJ2-1, with TRBD2 matching over 7 bases. The CDR3 contains 15 residues. Trimming took 1 base from V and 6 from J; bases not matched to a gene: 6. Germline V gene lookup returns CDR1 SGHAT and CDR2 FQNNGV. CDR3 region: CASSLVVAGGNEQFF. The DNA for the CDR3 is TGTGCCAGCAGCTTAGTGGTAGCGGGTGGCAATGAGCAGTTCTTC.

The chain joins TRBV11-1 to TRBJ1-2, with TRBD1 matching over 9 bases. This CDR3 has 15 residues. The V gene end was trimmed by 2 bases and the J gene end by 3 bases; junction bases not matched to a gene: 4. Germline CDR1 and CDR2: SGHAT and FQDESV (reference sequence). In DNA form, the CDR3 reads TGTGCCAGCAGCTTAACGGACAGGGGCGACTATGGCTACACCTTC. This sequence encodes CASSLTDRGDYGYTF. Complete variable domain (other parts from reference TRBV11-1 and TRBJ1-2): EAEVAQSPRYKITEKSQAVAFWCDPISGHATLYWYRQILGQGPELLVQFQDESVVDDSQLPKDRFSAERLKGVDSTLKIQPAELGDSAMYLCASSLTDRGDYGYTFGSGTRLTVV.

Points on this clonotype: This may be a read error, as it is one base from a much larger clone. V usage is TRBV6-2 or TRBV6-3 and J usage is TRBJ2-1, with 7 bases fitting TRBD1. Germline V gene sequence: CDR1 MNHEY, CDR2 SVGEGT. V was pared by 6 bases and J by 9 bases, with 11 bases of the junction left unmatched. The CDR3 length is 14 residues. CDR3 nucleotides: TGTGCCAGCAGCAGGGGGATGAATAGCAGTGAGCAGTTCTTC. Protein product: CASSRGMNSSEQFF.

At least ten counts were recorded for this clonotype. The chain uses TRBV5-5 and TRBJ2-7, with D perhaps assigned TRBD1 or TRBD2 (5 bases each). Germline CDR1 SGHKS, CDR2 YYEKEE (reference sequence). V dropped 1 base and J dropped 6 bases, with 14 bases sitting between them. The CDR3 sequence is 14 residues long. CDR3 sequence (DNA): TGTGCCAGCAGCTTGAGGGACGGCCTTTCCGAGCAGTACTTC. Encoded protein: CASSLRDGLSEQYF.

This clonotype has at least ten counts. CDR3 DNA: TGTGCCAGCAGCCCGACCCCGTACCAAGAGACCCAGTACTTC. It codes for CASSPTPYQETQYF. The chain couples TRBV9 to TRBJ2-5, with D uncertain. CDR3 length equals 14 residues. Germline CDR1 SGDLS, CDR2 YYNGEE. The V gene lost 4 bases and the J gene lost 0 bases, with 10 bases spanning the gap. The entire variable domain, with the rest obtained from reference TRBV9 and TRBJ2-5, is as follows: DSGVTQTPKHLITATGQRVTLRCSPRSGDLSVYWYQQSLDQGLQFLIQYYNGEERAKGNILERFSAQQFPDLHSELNLSSLELGDSALYFCASSPTPYQETQYFGPGTRLLVL.

The table lists this clonotype with many counts. V is TRBV6-5 and J is TRBJ2-7; no definite D call. The length of the CDR3 is 13 residues. Trimming left V 2 bases short and J 2 bases short, with 7 bases between. CDR1 and CDR2 (germline): MNHEY, SVGAGI. The CDR3 loop reads CASSYGVTYEQYF. In nucleotides, the CDR3 is TGTGCCAGCAGTTACGGCGTAACCTACGAGCAGTACTTC.

This clonotype has just a few counts. This chain connects TRBV7-9 to TRBJ2-7; 9 bases match TRBD2. CDR1 and CDR2 (germline): SEHNR, FQNEAQ (reference sequence). V was clipped by 4 bases and J by 0 bases; unmatched bases: 4. CDR3 size: 15 residues. The chain's CDR3 is CASSSLAGISYEQYF. CDR3 nucleotides: TGTGCCAGCAGCTCACTAGCGGGTATCTCCTACGAGCAGTACTTC.

In its sample, this clonotype was seen many times. The V and J genes are TRBV20-1 and TRBJ2-7; D is perhaps TRBD1 (6 bases). The V gene's germline CDR1 is DFQATT and CDR2 SNEGSKA (reference sequence). Trimming removed 6 bases at V and 5 bases at J, with 14 bases between. The CDR3 loop spans 12 amino acids. The CDR3 protein is CSAIQGSNEQYF. In DNA form, the CDR3 reads TGCAGTGCAATACAGGGTTCGAACGAGCAGTACTTC.

This clonotype was seen repeatedly, ten times or more. The chain carries TRBV12-5 and TRBJ2-2; 13 bases line up with TRBD2. CDR3 length: 17 amino acids. V lost 0 bases, J lost 6 bases, and 4 bases stayed unmatched. Per germline, CDR1 LGHNT and CDR2 FRNRAP. In DNA, the CDR3 is TGTGCTAGTGGTTTGGTAACTAGCGGGAGGGACCCCGGGGAGCTGTTTTTT. It yields the protein CASGLVTSGRDPGELFF.

V gene TRBV6-2 or TRBV6-3 combines with J gene TRBJ2-1, with D uncertain. The CDR3 contains 15 residues. Germline V gene data show CDR1 as MNHEY and CDR2 as SVGEGT. V lost 0 bases to trimming and J lost 1 base, with 7 bases between them. CDR3 DNA sequence: TGTGCCAGCAGTTACTCTGGACGGTCCTACAATGAGCAGTTCTTC. Translated: CASSYSGRSYNEQFF.

This clonotype was counted a few times. Since a much larger clone is just one base distant, this may be a read error. The chain links TRBV27 to TRBJ1-1, with TRBD1 identical over 7 bases. CDR1 is MNHEY and CDR2 is SMNVEV in the germline V gene (reference sequence). This CDR3 spans 14 amino acids. CDR3 DNA sequence: TGTGCCAGCAGTTTAACAGGGGAATACACTGAAGCTTCCTTT. Translation: CASSLTGEYTEASF.

J is TRBJ1-1 and V is TRBV19; no reliable D call. The ends were cut back, 5 bases at V and 1 base at J, with 11 bases in the middle. Germline CDR1 is LNHDA and CDR2 is SQIVND (reference sequence). The CDR3 extends over 14 amino acids. The CDR3 DNA follows: TGTGCCAGTAGTCCATCATTGGGGAACACTGAAGCTTTCTTT. Translating gives CASSPSLGNTEAFF.

The rearrangement joins TRBV27 to TRBJ1-2; TRBD1 agrees at 9 bases. Germline lookup yields CDR1 MNHEY and CDR2 SMNVEV (reference sequence). The CDR3 has 16 residues. Germline trimming cut 3 bases from V and 3 bases from J; bases unmatched to any gene: 8. This CDR3 is CASSFSTGGAYYGYTF. In nucleotides, the CDR3 is TGTGCCAGCAGTTTCTCCACAGGGGGCGCCTACTATGGCTACACCTTC.

The chain is built from TRBV20-1 and TRBJ2-7; D perhaps matches TRBD2 (6 bases). Germline V lookup: CDR1 DFQATT, CDR2 SNEGSKA (reference sequence). This CDR3 is 16 amino acids long. V was trimmed by 5 bases and J by 0 bases, leaving 20 bases between them. For the CDR3, the DNA is TGCAGTGCTCCACCTCCAGGACTACCAGCCTCCTACGAGCAGTACTTC. Residues: CSAPPPGLPASYEQYF.

This clonotype has only a few counts. This chain joins TRBV29-1 and TRBJ2-1; no definite D call. Between the trimmed V and J ends, which lost 7 bases and 9 bases, there was a span of 16 bases. CDR1 and CDR2 from the germline V gene are SQVTM and ANQGSEA. The CDR3 loop spans 12 amino acids. CDR3 region: CSALGPPSEQFF. DNA of the CDR3: TGCAGCGCCTTAGGGCCGCCAAGTGAGCAGTTCTTC.

The table lists this clonotype with many counts. This chain links TRBV12-3 or TRBV12-4 with TRBJ2-5; 7 nucleotides match TRBD1. This CDR3 comprises 16 residues. The junction had 8 bases not matched to a gene; V was cut back by 3 bases and J by 1 base. The CDR3 spells CASSLRQGRIQETQYF. The DNA of the CDR3 is TGTGCCAGCAGTTTGAGACAGGGAAGGATCCAAGAGACCCAGTACTTC.

This clonotype was recorded at least ten times. The V gene is TRBV3-1, the J gene TRBJ2-7, with a tentative D call TRBD1 (5 bases). V was shortened by 5 bases and J by 5 bases, with 13 bases between the two germline ends. The CDR3 has 13 residues. Germline CDR1 reads LGHDT; CDR2 reads YNNKEL (reference sequence). CDR3 nucleotides: TGTGCCAGCAGCTTGCTTTTGGGGCACGAGCAGTACTTC. This codes for CASSLLLGHEQYF.

This clonotype has a handful of counts. The chain recombines TRBV6-1 with TRBJ1-1, with D uncertain. The V gene lost 6 bases and the J gene lost 1 base, with 15 bases spanning the gap. This CDR3 spans 15 amino acids. Germline CDR1 is MNHNS and CDR2 is SASEGT. As DNA, the CDR3 is TGTGCCAGCAGAGGAAGGAGGAGAGGGAACACTGAAGCTTTCTTT. Its translation: CASRGRRRGNTEAFF.

This clonotype was observed many times. The CDR3, as DNA: TGTGCCAGCAGCGGATGGACAGGGAGCTCCTACAATGAGCAGTTCTTC. Protein sequence: CASSGWTGSSYNEQFF. The chain uses TRBV7-9 and TRBJ2-1, with 8 nucleotides matching TRBD1. The V gene end was trimmed by 5 bases and the J gene end by 0 bases; junction bases not matched to a gene: 6. The CDR3 runs to 16 residues. Germline V lookup: CDR1 SEHNR, CDR2 FQNEAQ (reference sequence).

This clonotype was recorded many times. The chain couples TRBV10-3 to TRBJ1-1; D unclear. This CDR3 spans 12 amino acids. Trimming shortened V by 7 bases and J by 1 base, and 7 bases separated the two germline ends. The germline gives CDR1 ENHRY, CDR2 SYGVKD. The CDR3 region has the DNA TGTGCCATCATGCAGCCGAACACTGAAGCTTTCTTT. It is translated as CAIMQPNTEAFF.